Listed below are T cell receptor beta chains from one sample, sequenced in a study of cytomegalovirus exposure and HLA in healthy donors. Repertoires were generated with immunoSEQ multiplex PCR, while TCRdb's copy carries only in-frame clones and drops some. Of some 150,000 clones in the sample, 82% are singletons; the top ten hold about 5.2%. The specimen was PBMCs. Receptors originate from a man between 25 and 39 years old in good health and CMV-seropositive. The CDR3 runs from the conserved cysteine through the conserved F or W. D genes are given only for firm matches. The listing skips clone size in some rows; elsewhere it reads once, few, many or a size class.

>-|TRBJ1-2|TRBV5-1|once
CASSLGHATNYGYTF
TGCGCCAGCAGCCTGGGACACGCGACTAACTATGGCTACACCTTC
>TRBD1|TRBJ2-5|TRBV7-9|-
CASSWRWDRHQETQYF
TGTGCCAGCAGCTGGAGATGGGACAGGCACCAAGAGACCCAGTACTTC
>TRBD1|TRBJ2-7|TRBV5-5|few
CASSLGWDRGIYEQYF
TGTGCCAGCAGCTTGGGGTGGGACAGGGGGATTTACGAGCAGTACTTC
>TRBD1|TRBJ1-5|TRBV10-2|-
CASRRGQGSQPQHF
TGCGCCAGCAGACGAGGACAGGGTAGTCAGCCCCAGCATTTT
>-|TRBJ1-1|TRBV13|many
CASSTRQHTEAFF
TGTGCCAGCAGTACCCGACAGCACACTGAAGCTTTCTTT
>-|TRBJ1-1|TRBV28|medium-sized
CASSSMGRTNAEAFF
TGTGCCAGCAGTTCCATGGGACGGACTAACGCTGAAGCTTTCTTT
>-|TRBJ2-1|TRBV11-2|few
CASSQLVGSRDEQFF
TGTGCCAGCAGCCAACTGGTGGGATCCAGGGATGAGCAGTTCTTC
>TRBD2|TRBJ2-3|TRBV4-1|-
CASSSSGREGDTQYF
TGCGCCAGCAGCTCCAGCGGGAGGGAAGGAGATACGCAGTATTTT
>TRBD1|TRBJ1-5|TRBV19|-
CASREGKTGGGNQPQHF
TGTGCCAGTAGAGAGGGGAAAACAGGGGGCGGCAATCAGCCCCAGCATTTT
>TRBD1|TRBJ2-7|TRBV11-2|-
CASRAPGQGKYEQYF
TGTGCCAGCAGGGCACCGGGACAGGGGAAGTACGAGCAGTACTTC
>TRBD2|TRBJ2-1|TRBV4-1|-
CASSQALAGDSSYNEQFF
TGCGCCAGCAGCCAAGCCCTAGCGGGAGACAGCTCCTACAATGAGCAGTTCTTC
>-|TRBJ1-2|TRBV2|-
CASTYTGSGGYTF
TGTGCCAGCACCTATACAGGGTCCGGGGGCTACACCTTC
>-|TRBJ1-1|TRBV5-1|-
CASSLVAGDTEAFF
TGCGCCAGCAGCTTGGTCGCGGGGGACACTGAAGCTTTCTTT
>-|TRBJ1-6|TRBV6-5|-
CASGRDGDNSPLHF
TGTGCCAGCGGGAGGGACGGTGATAATTCACCCCTCCACTTT
>-|TRBJ1-1|TRBV30|-
CAWIPADRTWNTEAFF
TGTGCCTGGATCCCTGCGGACAGAACCTGGAACACTGAAGCTTTCTTT
>-|TRBJ1-1|TRBV4-1|once
CASSHQTVTNTEAFF
TGCGCCAGCAGCCATCAAACGGTAACCAACACTGAAGCTTTCTTT
>-|TRBJ1-1|TRBV6-5|few
CASRPRGTEAFF
TGTGCCAGCAGGCCCCGGGGCACTGAAGCTTTCTTT
>-|TRBJ2-1|TRBV27|-
CASSGQTPSSYNEQFF
TGTGCCAGCAGTGGACAAACTCCGAGCTCCTACAATGAGCAGTTCTTC
>-|TRBJ1-5|TRBV7-2|-
CASSYRVGSNQPQHF
TGTGCCAGCAGCTACAGGGTCGGGAGCAATCAGCCCCAGCATTTT
>TRBD1|TRBJ2-7|TRBV28|-
CASSIRGRIREQYF
TGTGCCAGCAGTATAAGGGGGCGAATCCGCGAGCAGTACTTC
>-|TRBJ2-5|TRBV9|-
CASSPGSQETQYF
TGTGCCAGCAGCCCGGGATCTCAAGAGACCCAGTACTTC
>-|TRBJ1-1|TRBV6-5|once
CASRIPAGDTEAFF
TGTGCCAGCAGAATACCCGCAGGGGACACTGAAGCTTTCTTT
>TRBD1|TRBJ1-2|TRBV29-1|-
CSVEPGQNYGYTF
TGCAGCGTCGAACCGGGACAGAACTATGGCTACACCTTC
>-|TRBJ2-2|TRBV6-1|once
CASTGTRNTGELFF
TGTGCCAGCACCGGGACTCGGAACACCGGGGAGCTGTTTTTT
>-|TRBJ2-2|TRBV14|-
CASKAIQGNTGELFF
TGTGCCAGCAAGGCAATTCAGGGCAACACCGGGGAGCTGTTTTTT
>-|TRBJ1-1|TRBV7-2|-
CASSLDRGDTEAFF
TGTGCCAGCAGCTTAGACCGGGGGGACACTGAAGCTTTCTTT
>TRBD1|TRBJ2-6|TRBV15|-
CATRRDRTTYSNVLTF
TGTGCCACCAGAAGGGACAGGACTACTTATTCCAACGTCCTGACTTTC
>-|TRBJ2-1|TRBV7-2|-
CASSLEFSSSYNEQFF
TGTGCCAGCAGCTTAGAATTCTCTAGCTCCTACAATGAGCAGTTCTTC
>TRBD1|TRBJ2-5|TRBV5-6|-
CASSLRPGTGGQYF
TGTGCCAGCAGCCTCCGTCCCGGGACAGGGGGCCAGTACTTC
>-|TRBJ1-1|TRBV5-1|-
CASSLAGRSEAFF
TGCGCCAGCAGCTTGGCCGGTCGCTCCGAAGCTTTCTTT
>TRBD1|TRBJ1-4|TRBV5-1|-
CASSPYPDRGQGEKLFF
TGCGCCAGCAGCCCATACCCCGACAGGGGGCAGGGTGAAAAACTGTTTTTT
>-|TRBJ1-3|TRBV11-2|-
CASSLFLLSGRDTIYF
TGTGCCAGCAGCTTATTTTTGTTGTCAGGTAGAGACACCATATATTTT
>-|TRBJ2-5|TRBV2|-
CASSGTERVQETQYF
TGTGCCAGCAGTGGAACCGAACGGGTCCAAGAGACCCAGTACTTC
>TRBD2|TRBJ2-5|TRBV7-2|once
CASSGQSSGRETQYF
TGTGCCAGCAGCGGGCAGTCTAGCGGGCGAGAGACCCAGTACTTC
>-|TRBJ2-5|TRBV18|-
CASSLTSGETQYF
TGTGCCAGCTCACTCACTTCCGGTGAGACCCAGTACTTC
>TRBD1|TRBJ2-7|TRBV5-1|-
CASSLAWDRGSYEQYF
TGCGCCAGCAGCTTGGCCTGGGACAGGGGCTCCTACGAGCAGTACTTC
>-|TRBJ1-5|TRBV15|-
CATSRDGPHSNQPQHF
TGTGCCACCAGCAGAGATGGCCCGCATAGCAATCAGCCCCAGCATTTT
>TRBD1|TRBJ2-3|TRBV28|-
CASSSTGGSDTQYF
TGTGCCAGCAGTTCCACAGGGGGCTCAGATACGCAGTATTTT
>-|TRBJ2-5|TRBV30|-
CAWSRGIQETQYF
TGTGCCTGGAGTAGGGGGATCCAAGAGACCCAGTACTTC
>-|TRBJ1-6|TRBV7-2|-
CASSFTGDSPLHF
TGTGCCAGCAGCTTTACGGGGGATTCACCCCTCCACTTT
>-|TRBJ1-4|TRBV7-9|-
CASSPVRTNEKLFF
TGTGCCAGCAGCCCTGTTCGGACTAATGAAAAACTGTTTTTT
>TRBD2|TRBJ2-1|TRBV7-7|-
CASSRGGGRYNEQFF
TGTGCCAGCAGCCGGGGGGGCGGGAGGTACAATGAGCAGTTCTTC